These 18 T cell receptor beta chains were all obtained from the same sample, sequenced in a study of blood T cell repertoires in COVID-19 (TCRdb year 2020). The library was generated by the immunoSEQ multiplex PCR assay. Drawn from immuneACCESS, this table holds only the in-frame rearrangements with V and J called that TCRdb kept. Clones are partly lost; checked studies trace under half to an unresolved V gene and leave the rest unexplained. For this sample there are some 230,000 clones; more than 75% appear just once. The ten most abundant clones make up 2.9% of the sample. Sequences were obtained from peripheral blood. These receptors all come from a man aged 45-65 years who had recovered from COVID-19.

The chain employs TRBV6-1 and TRBJ1-2; 10 nucleotides align to TRBD1. The CDR3 totals 15 residues. The germline V gene has CDR1 MNHNS and CDR2 SASEGT. Trimming took 3 bases from V and 7 from J; bases not matched to a gene: 8. CDR3 nucleotides: TGTGCCAGCAGTGACGCGGGGACAGGGGATCGTGGCTACACCTTC. It specifies CASSDAGTGDRGYTF.

The V gene is TRBV7-2, the J gene TRBJ2-2, with TRBD2 matching over 15 bases. CDR3 length equals 18 residues. Germline V gene lookup returns CDR1 SGHTA and CDR2 FQGNSA. Trimming at V came to 2 bases and at J to 6 bases, leaving 7 bases not matched to a gene. CDR3 region: CASSLYGTSGRFSGELFF. The CDR3 bases are TGTGCCAGCAGCTTATATGGGACTAGCGGGAGGTTCTCCGGGGAGCTGTTTTTT.

The chain uses TRBV28 and TRBJ1-5, with D hard to call. Trimming removed 3 bases from V and 5 bases from J, with 5 bases in between. Looked up from germline, CDR1 is MDHEN and CDR2 is SYDVKM. The CDR3 consists of 12 residues. The CDR3 here is CASSLEHQPQHF. DNA of the CDR3: TGTGCCAGCAGTTTGGAGCATCAGCCCCAGCATTTT.

V usage is TRBV7-6 and J usage is TRBJ2-7; 11 nucleotides line up with TRBD2. The CDR3 has 17 residues. With V trimmed by 5 bases and J by 0 bases, 9 bases remained unmatched. The germline V gene encodes CDR1 SGHVS and CDR2 FNYEAQ. CDR3 residues: CASSPAPGLAGSYEQYF. CDR3 nucleotides: TGTGCCAGCAGCCCCGCCCCCGGACTAGCGGGCTCCTACGAGCAGTACTTC.

This clone has only one observation. The chain employs TRBV29-1 and TRBJ2-4; TRBD1 agrees at 7 bases. There are 16 residues in the CDR3. Germline V lookup: CDR1 SQVTM, CDR2 ANQGSEA. V lost 4 bases, J lost 1 base, and 10 bases stayed unmatched. CDR3 DNA: TGCAGCGTTGTGCCAGGGGGAATGAGGGCCAAAAACATTCAGTACTTC. Translating gives CSVVPGGMRAKNIQYF.

This chain joins TRBV27 and TRBJ1-6, with TRBD1 matching over 12 bases. Germline lookup yields CDR1 MNHEY and CDR2 SMNVEV (reference sequence). This CDR3 is 15 amino acids long. With 5 bases clipped from V and 7 bases from J, the junction kept 3 bases outside the gene matches. The CDR3 here is CASSGTGGWNSPLHF. In DNA, the CDR3 is TGTGCCAGCAGTGGGACAGGGGGCTGGAATTCACCCCTCCACTTT.

This chain connects TRBV28 to TRBJ1-2; D perhaps matches TRBD1 (5 bases). V dropped 7 bases and J dropped 6 bases, with 12 bases sitting between them. Germline V lookup: CDR1 MDHEN, CDR2 SYDVKM. The CDR3 has 12 residues. The CDR3 DNA reads TGTGCCAGCACCAAGCGGGGGGATGGCTACACCTTC. It yields the protein CASTKRGDGYTF.

V and J are TRBV3-1 (or the pseudogene TRBV3-2) and TRBJ2-4; TRBD2 matches 11 bases. CDR1 and CDR2 from the germline V gene are LGHDT and YNNKEL (reference sequence). The CDR3 contains 16 residues. V shed 1 base, J shed 2 bases, and the junction held 1 base outside the gene matches. CDR3 sequence reads: CASSQVAGGPKNIQYF. In DNA, the CDR3 is TGTGCCAGCAGCCAAGTAGCGGGAGGGCCCAAAAACATTCAGTACTTC.

The chain carries TRBV10-2 and TRBJ2-2, with D possibly TRBD2 on 7 matching bases. CDR3 length: 15 residues. The ends were cut back, 8 bases at V and 4 bases at J, with 17 bases in the middle. The germline CDR1 and CDR2 sequences are WSHSY and SAAADI. CDR3 in DNA: TGCGCCAGCTCCGGACTAGGGGGATCCACCGGGGAGCTGTTTTTT. Translating it yields CASSGLGGSTGELFF.

The V gene is TRBV5-1, the J gene TRBJ2-1, with 10 bases aligning to TRBD2. CDR1 and CDR2 from the germline V gene are SGHRS and YFSETQ. This CDR3 is built from 14 residues. V gave up 4 bases and J gave up 5 bases; unmatched junction bases: 3. CDR3 sequence: CASSRGLANNEQFF. The CDR3 DNA reads as TGCGCCAGCAGCCGGGGACTAGCGAACAATGAGCAGTTCTTC.

The chain is built from TRBV10-2 and TRBJ2-7, with 10 nucleotides matching TRBD1. Germline CDR1 and CDR2: WSHSY and SAAADI. V was pared by 6 bases and J by 4 bases, with 15 bases of the junction left unmatched. The CDR3 runs to 17 residues. The CDR3 spells CASRAGQGLTGRYEQYF. The CDR3 coding sequence is TGCGCCAGCAGGGCGGGACAGGGGCTTACGGGAAGGTACGAGCAGTACTTC.

The gene calls are TRBV7-9 and TRBJ1-2, with 7 bases matching TRBD1. Germline lookup yields CDR1 SEHNR and CDR2 FQNEAQ (reference sequence). With 5 bases clipped from V and 4 bases from J, the junction kept 13 bases outside the gene matches. The CDR3 has 16 amino acids. CDR3 DNA sequence: TGTGCCAGCAGCCCGGGGGACAGAAAAGTAGGCTATGGCTACACCTTC. Translation: CASSPGDRKVGYGYTF.

This rearrangement joins TRBV11-3 to TRBJ1-5; D not certain. Trimming took 2 bases from V and 6 from J, leaving 14 bases between them. Germline CDR1 is SGHNT and CDR2 is YENEEA. The CDR3 runs 15 residues. The CDR3 here is CASSLFAPGGQPQHF. CDR3 DNA: TGTGCCAGCAGCTTATTTGCCCCCGGTGGTCAGCCCCAGCATTTT.

CDR3 sequence: CATSRELAGTGELFF. The CDR3 DNA reads as TGTGCCACCAGCAGAGAACTAGCGGGCACCGGGGAGCTGTTTTTT. The chain joins TRBV15 to TRBJ2-2; 9 nucleotides line up with TRBD2. V was pared by 0 bases and J by 4 bases, with 0 bases of the junction left unmatched. In germline, CDR1 is LNHNV, CDR2 YYDKDF (reference sequence). The CDR3 sequence is 15 residues long.

This chain links TRBV11-2 with TRBJ2-7; the match to TRBD1 covers 7 bases. The V gene's germline CDR1 is SGHAT and CDR2 FQNNGV. V trimming: 5 bases; J trimming: 3 bases; junction bases outside the gene matches: 10. The length of the CDR3 is 15 residues. The CDR3 sequence is CASSPLDRASYEQYF. The CDR3 bases are TGTGCCAGCAGCCCCCTCGACAGGGCTAGCTACGAGCAGTACTTC.

The rearrangement uses TRBV5-1 and TRBJ2-5; 8 bases align to TRBD1. Germline CDR1 and CDR2: SGHRS and YFSETQ. With 4 bases clipped from V and 4 bases from J, the junction kept 12 bases outside the gene matches. The CDR3 length is 16 residues. CDR3 region: CASSPTTGVPGETQYF. The CDR3 nucleotides are TGCGCCAGCAGCCCTACGACAGGGGTGCCAGGAGAGACCCAGTACTTC.

This chain uses TRBV27 with TRBJ2-5; D might be TRBD2 (6 bases). The CDR3 sequence is 18 residues long. Trimming stripped 5 bases from V and 2 bases from J, with 24 bases between. The germline V gene encodes CDR1 MNHEY and CDR2 SMNVEV (reference sequence). CDR3 nucleotide sequence: TGTGCCAGCAGTCCCTCCCCATGGCGGGACGGCTTTCAAGAGACCCAGTACTTC. Protein product: CASSPSPWRDGFQETQYF.

This rearrangement joins TRBV18 to TRBJ2-1, with 8 bases identical to TRBD2. This CDR3 comprises 15 residues. Germline-derived CDR1 and CDR2 are KGHSH and LQKENI. Germline trimming cut 3 bases from V and 1 base from J; bases unmatched to any gene: 2. CDR3 sequence (DNA): TGTGCCAGCTCACCCATAGCGGGGTCCTACAATGAGCAGTTCTTC. Its protein is CASSPIAGSYNEQFF.